The entry below describes one T cell receptor beta chain. What it binds is unknown. Profiling relied on immunoSEQ multiplex PCR, and the TCRdb table lists in-frame clones only, not all of them. Altogether tens of thousands of clones are present, 76% being singletons, with the ten largest covering 21%. The data are from a study of CD4 T cells in relation to SARS-CoV-2 and coronaviruses. For the study at large: ViraFEST: approximately 10-day antigen culture of PBMCs, then TCR beta CDR3 sequencing. Study-wide results and caveats: No crossreactivity against non-spike viral proteins was tested here.

The unexposed donors gave CD4+ T cells in about 2010-2019, prior to COVID-19. Isolation of CD4+ T cells took place after nine to ten days in culture. PBMCs were plated at two million per well in IL-2-containing medium. Fresh IL-2 medium replaced half the medium on days 3 and 7. There are 14 residues in the CDR3. CDR1 is ENHRY, CDR2 SYGVKD, per germline. The ends were cut back, 10 bases at V and 2 bases at J, with 17 bases in the middle. Sample: CD4+ T cells from PBMCs, cultured in vitro. The chain joins TRBV10-3 to TRBJ1-2; TRBD1 is a possible D gene (6 bases). The TCR originated in a human donor in good health. The CDR3 DNA follows: TGTGCCAGCTATCCGGGACAAAGGAACTATGGCTACACCTTC. This codes for CASYPGQRNYGYTF.